Listed here are 2 T cell receptor beta chains from one sample, sequenced in a study of shared clonotypes between healthy human individuals. Some clones are missing from TCRdb's copy, which holds only in-frame ones; the method was immunoSEQ multiplex PCR. The data contain about 2.3 million clones, 92% of them singletons. What was sequenced was naive CD4+ T cells from PBMCs. Regarding subset: CD45RA+ positively selected. The receptors derive from a man between 18 and 29 years old in good health. Some clones in this sample may be carry-over from other donors' samples.

With respect to this clone: At the DNA level, this CDR3 is encoded by other sequences in the same sample as well. The V call is TRBV7-2, the J call TRBJ2-1, with no clear D. V was cut by 5 bases and J by 2 bases, with 10 bases left in between. Per the germline V gene, CDR1 is SGHTA and CDR2 is FQGNSA. The CDR3 spans 14 residues. The CDR3: CASSLSWAYNEQFF. The CDR3 nucleotides read TGTGCCAGCAGCCTCAGCTGGGCCTACAATGAGCAGTTCTTC.

J is TRBJ1-5 and V is TRBV7-9; D remains ambiguous. Germline CDR1 and CDR2: SEHNR and FQNEAQ (reference sequence). The CDR3 consists of 15 residues. V was cut by 5 bases and J by 7 bases, with 18 bases left in between. The CDR3 loop is CASSHSVVAGQPQHF. Written as DNA, the CDR3 is TGTGCCAGCAGCCATAGTGTAGTCGCCGGGCAGCCCCAGCATTTT.